The text below deals with one T cell receptor (beta chain). As yet, its antigen is unknown. The sample belongs to a study of blood T cells in healthy people across ages. General study findings and limits: With naive T cell percentage, TCR beta diversity showed a strong correlation. It was held that diversity estimates obtained from one million T cells represented underestimates.

It was with a sample-barcoded 5' primer and a J-beta primer mix that a second PCR of about 7 to 12 cycles was run. A single record per CDR3 protein comes from TCRdb applying MiXCR to the 5' RACE reads. The data hold approximately 600,000 distinct CDR3 sequences, with around three fifths observed a single time. This CDR3 spans 15 amino acids. Germline assignment: CDR1 SGHDN and CDR2 FVKESK. Material for sequencing was blood. The TCR sequence derives from a man aged 55 to 70 in good health. The chain joins TRBV14 to TRBJ2-7; D is unclear. The J call is in doubt because the DNA end fits TRBJ2-5 better. The DNA of the CDR3 is TGTGCCAGCAGCCAAGACGGATGGGATCAAGAGACCCAGTACTTC. This sequence encodes CASSQDGWDQETQYF.